This T cell receptor (beta chain) originates from a study of cytomegalovirus exposure and HLA in healthy donors. Study results and limitations: CMV serostatus stood as the only immune exposure information on hand.

The primer mix had 60 Vbeta and 13 Jbeta primers. In the authors' workflow: Later reanalysis found around 84 million unique TCR beta chains, some 10 million of them shared. Clones were read by immunoSEQ multiplex PCR, and TCRdb kept only the in-frame ones, dropping some. V, J and clone size were drawn from that table, and D and trimming were deduced from the DNA. The repertoire holds over 70,000 clones, with about 70% as singletons. As regards this clone: Its antigen is currently unknown.

Sequenced sample: PBMCs. This TCR was recovered from a man aged 30 to 45 in good health and CMV-seronegative.

The CDR3 nucleotides read TGTGCCAGCAGCAGAAAGCCGGATGAGCAGTTCTTC. This gives the protein CASSRKPDEQFF. The chain has TRBV7-2 and TRBJ2-1; D not certain. V lost 5 bases and J lost 8, with 10 bases in between. Germline V gene lookup returns CDR1 SGHTA and CDR2 FQGNSA. The CDR3 sequence is 12 residues long. The variable domain in full, with the rest retrieved from reference TRBV7-2 and TRBJ2-1, is GAGVSQSPSNKVTEKGKDVELRCDPISGHTALYWYRQSLGQGLEFLIYFQGNSAPDKSGLPSDRFSAERTGGSVSTLTIQRTQQEDSAVYLCASSRKPDEQFFGPGTRLTVL.